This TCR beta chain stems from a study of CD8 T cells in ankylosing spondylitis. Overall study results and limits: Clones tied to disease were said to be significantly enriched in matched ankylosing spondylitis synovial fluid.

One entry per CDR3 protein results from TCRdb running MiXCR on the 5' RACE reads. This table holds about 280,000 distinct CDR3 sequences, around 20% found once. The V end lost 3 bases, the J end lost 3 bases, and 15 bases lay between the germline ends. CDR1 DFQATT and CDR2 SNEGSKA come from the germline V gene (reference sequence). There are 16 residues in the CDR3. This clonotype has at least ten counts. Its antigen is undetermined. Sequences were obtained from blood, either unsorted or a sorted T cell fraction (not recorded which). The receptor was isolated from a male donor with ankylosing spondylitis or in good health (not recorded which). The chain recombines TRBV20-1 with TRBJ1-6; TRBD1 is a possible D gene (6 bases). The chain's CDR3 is CSASKAGVGYNSPLHF. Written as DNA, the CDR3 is TGCAGTGCTAGTAAAGCAGGGGTCGGCTATAATTCACCCCTCCACTTT.